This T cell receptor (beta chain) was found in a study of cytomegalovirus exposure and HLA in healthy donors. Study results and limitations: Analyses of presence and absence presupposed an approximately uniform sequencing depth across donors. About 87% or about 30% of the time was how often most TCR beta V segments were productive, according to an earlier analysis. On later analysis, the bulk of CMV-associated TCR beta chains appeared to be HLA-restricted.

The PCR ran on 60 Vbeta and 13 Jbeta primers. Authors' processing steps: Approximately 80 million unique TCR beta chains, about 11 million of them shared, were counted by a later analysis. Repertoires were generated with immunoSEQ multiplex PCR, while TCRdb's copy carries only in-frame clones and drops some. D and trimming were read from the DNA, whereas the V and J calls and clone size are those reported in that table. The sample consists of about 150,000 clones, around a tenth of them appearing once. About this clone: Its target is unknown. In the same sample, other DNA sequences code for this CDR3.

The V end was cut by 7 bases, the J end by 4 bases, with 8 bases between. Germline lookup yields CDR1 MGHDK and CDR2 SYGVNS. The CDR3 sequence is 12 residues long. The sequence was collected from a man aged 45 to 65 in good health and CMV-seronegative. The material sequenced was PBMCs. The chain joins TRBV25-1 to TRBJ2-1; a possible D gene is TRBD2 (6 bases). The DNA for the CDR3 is TGTGCCAGCATGGGACTTTACAATGAGCAGTTCTTC. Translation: CASMGLYNEQFF.